The 28 T cell receptor beta chains below were found in one sample sequenced in a study of shared clonotypes between healthy human individuals. The data were produced by immunoSEQ multiplex PCR, yet TCRdb's version contains in-frame clones alone and is incomplete. This table holds about 230,000 clones, approximately 65% found once. Sequenced input: memory CD4+ T cells sorted from blood. The sample's subset: CD45RA-negative fraction. These receptors were obtained from a man aged 30 to 39 in good health.

This clone was seen a single time. The chain employs TRBV7-2 and TRBJ2-1; 10 bases line up with TRBD1. Per the germline V gene, CDR1 is SGHTA and CDR2 is FQGNSA. Trimming took 10 bases from V and 8 from J; bases not matched to a gene: 17. The CDR3 sequence is 16 residues long. The CDR3 DNA reads as TGTGCCACCACGGCCAGGGGACAGGGGCTTCTTTATGAGCAGTTCTTC. This translates into CATTARGQGLLYEQFF.

The chain carries TRBV30 and TRBJ1-2; the match to TRBD1 covers 9 bases. In germline, CDR1 is GTSNPN, CDR2 SVGIG (reference sequence). V shed 1 base, J shed 8 bases, and the junction held 8 bases outside the gene matches. The CDR3 is made up of 14 amino acids. The DNA for the CDR3 is TGTGCCTGGAGTGCCTCAAGGACAGGGGAAGGCTACACCTTC. This gives the protein CAWSASRTGEGYTF. The complete variable domain, with remaining parts taken from reference TRBV30 and TRBJ1-2, reads SQTIHQWPATLVQPVGSPLSLECTVEGTSNPNLYWYRQAAGRGLQLLFYSVGIGQISSEVPQNLSASRPQDRQFILSSKKLLLSDSGFYLCAWSASRTGEGYTFGSGTRLTVV.

For the CDR3, the DNA is TGTGCCAGCAGCTTGTTCGGCGGGAGCACAGATACGCAGTATTTT. Amino acids: CASSLFGGSTDTQYF. V gene TRBV5-5 combines with J gene TRBJ2-3; maybe TRBD2 (5 bases). Trimming cost V 1 base and J 0 bases, with 9 bases left between them. This CDR3 is 15 amino acids long. Germline V lookup: CDR1 SGHKS, CDR2 YYEKEE (reference sequence).

The chain combines TRBV2 with TRBJ2-7, with D perhaps matching TRBD1 or TRBD2 (5 bases each). The CDR3 runs to 11 residues. V was shortened by 6 bases and J by 12 bases, with 15 bases between the two germline ends. Per the germline V gene, CDR1 is SNHLY and CDR2 is FYNNEI. Here the CDR3 reads CASRGDARPYF. The DNA of the CDR3 is TGTGCCAGCAGAGGGGACGCCCGACCGTACTTC.

The chain joins TRBV7-9 to TRBJ2-2; the match to TRBD2 covers 7 bases. The germline CDR1 and CDR2 sequences are SEHNR and FQNEAQ (reference sequence). V lost 4 bases and J lost 3; bases outside the gene matches: 8. The CDR3 spans 16 residues. CDR3 nucleotide sequence: TGTGCCAGCAGCTCCCCGGGGAGGGCGTACACCGGGGAGCTGTTTTTT. Translated: CASSSPGRAYTGELFF.

The J gene is TRBJ2-2, the V gene TRBV10-3; maybe TRBD2 (6 bases). Germline V gives CDR1 ENHRY, CDR2 SYGVKD. This CDR3 contains 15 residues. V was cut by 3 bases and J by 1 base, with 9 bases left in between. The CDR3, as DNA: TGTGCCATCAGTGATACGGGAGTGAACACCGGGGAGCTGTTTTTT. The encoded protein is CAISDTGVNTGELFF.

The gene calls are TRBV10-3 and TRBJ1-2, with 10 bases identical to TRBD1. Trimming removed 4 bases from V and 5 bases from J; junction bases left unmatched: 4. Germline CDR1 is ENHRY and CDR2 is SYGVKD. The CDR3 loop spans 14 amino acids. The CDR3 coding sequence is TGTGCCATCAGTGCGACAGGGGGCGGGTATGGCTACACCTTC. Its translation is CAISATGGGYGYTF.

This clone was observed a handful of times. The V call is TRBV21-1, the J call TRBJ2-3; TRBD2, the D gene given by the table, was not confirmed from the DNA. TRBV21-1 is designated a pseudogene. This CDR3 is built from 17 residues. CDR3 coding DNA: TGTGCCAGCAGCACACCTCAGCTGCGGGCAAGCACAGATACGCAGTATTTT. It is translated as CASSTPQLRASTDTQYF.

A few counts support this clone. V and J are TRBV9 and TRBJ2-5; D unresolved. V was pared by 3 bases and J by 3 bases, with 15 bases between. Germline V gives CDR1 SGDLS, CDR2 YYNGEE. The CDR3 covers 15 residues. CDR3 protein: CASSAPELSEETQYF. The CDR3 DNA is TGTGCCAGCAGCGCCCCGGAGCTTTCAGAAGAGACCCAGTACTTC.

The V call is TRBV2, the J call TRBJ2-7; D is uncertain. Germline CDR1 SNHLY, CDR2 FYNNEI. V lost 4 bases, J lost 6 bases, and 22 bases lay in between. The CDR3 is 16 residues long. The CDR3 spells CASSGVLARWKVEQYF. In nucleotides, the CDR3 is TGTGCCAGCAGTGGGGTTTTGGCTAGGTGGAAGGTCGAGCAGTACTTC.

J is TRBJ1-1 and V is TRBV20-1; tentative D call: TRBD1 (5 bases). CDR3 length equals 11 residues. Germline assignment: CDR1 DFQATT and CDR2 SNEGSKA (reference sequence). The CDR3, as DNA: TGCAGCGCTGGGGGGGACACTGAAGCTTTCTTT. Protein: CSAGGDTEAFF.

The J gene is TRBJ2-5, the V gene TRBV28; D possibly corresponds to TRBD2 (5 bases). V lost 2 bases and J 1 base, leaving 8 bases between the germline ends. Germline CDR1 MDHEN, CDR2 SYDVKM. The CDR3 has 14 amino acids. The DNA for the CDR3 is TGTGCCAGCAGTTTAATTGCGGGCCAAGAGACCCAGTACTTC. Amino acid sequence: CASSLIAGQETQYF.

This rearrangement joins TRBV6-1 to TRBJ2-7; D ambiguous. Trimming removed 3 bases at V and 0 bases at J, with 9 bases between. CDR3 length equals 14 residues. Per germline, CDR1 MNHNS and CDR2 SASEGT. CDR3 residues: CASSDSHSSYEQYF. The CDR3 DNA reads TGTGCCAGCAGTGATTCCCATAGCTCCTACGAGCAGTACTTC.

The chain has TRBV7-9 and TRBJ2-1, with 11 bases aligning to TRBD1. With V trimmed by 5 bases and J by 8 bases, 11 bases remained unmatched. The CDR3 length is 16 residues. In germline, CDR1 is SEHNR, CDR2 FQNEAQ (reference sequence). CDR3 residues: CASSGIRDRGGYEQFF. The CDR3 nucleotides read TGTGCCAGCAGCGGAATCCGGGACAGGGGGGGATATGAGCAGTTCTTC.

The CDR3 region is CATSRGSSNQPQHF. In DNA form, the CDR3 reads TGTGCCACCAGCAGGGGTTCAAGCAATCAGCCCCAGCATTTT. The rearrangement joins TRBV15 to TRBJ1-5; D is unresolved. CDR3 length equals 14 residues. In germline, CDR1 is LNHNV, CDR2 YYDKDF (reference sequence). V shed 3 bases and J shed 1 base, with 7 bases lying between them. Full variable domain (rest looked up from reference TRBV15 and TRBJ1-5): DAMVIQNPRYQVTQFGKPVTLSCSQTLNHNVMYWYQQKSSQAPKLLFHYYDKDFNNEADTPDNFQSRRPNTSFCFLDIRSPGLGDTAMYLCATSRGSSNQPQHFGDGTRLSIL.

This clone was picked up a small number of times. The CDR3 sequence is CASSLDGGGTDTQYF. The DNA for the CDR3 is TGCGCCAGCAGCTTGGACGGCGGGGGGACAGATACGCAGTATTTT. The V and J genes are TRBV5-1 and TRBJ2-3, with 8 nucleotides matching TRBD2. CDR1 SGHRS and CDR2 YFSETQ come from the germline V gene. Losses at the gene ends were 0 bases for V and 3 bases for J; bases not matched to a gene: 3. This CDR3 has 15 residues. Filled out from reference TRBV5-1 and TRBJ2-3, the complete variable domain reads KAGVTQTPRYLIKTRGQQVTLSCSPISGHRSVSWYQQTPGQGLQFLFEYFSETQRNKGNFPGRFSGRQFSNSRSEMNVSTLELGDSALYLCASSLDGGGTDTQYFGPGTRLTVL.

The chain recombines TRBV28 with TRBJ1-2; possible D gene TRBD1, 5 bases. The CDR3 is 13 amino acids. Germline V CDR1 and CDR2: MDHEN, SYDVKM. Between the trimmed V and J ends, which lost 6 bases and 7 bases, there was a span of 15 bases. CDR3 in amino acids: CASSTQGLGGYTF. CDR3 bases: TGTGCCAGCAGCACCCAGGGTTTAGGTGGCTACACCTTC.

The chain couples TRBV10-3 to TRBJ2-3; tentatively, D is TRBD2 (6 bases). Per germline, CDR1 ENHRY and CDR2 SYGVKD. The CDR3 consists of 18 residues. V shed 6 bases and J shed 2 bases, with 24 bases lying between them. CDR3 in DNA: TGTGCCATCAGGGGGGGTACTACAACCGGGCCTTACACAGATACGCAGTATTTT. Translation gives CAIRGGTTTGPYTDTQYF.

V gene TRBV2 combines with J gene TRBJ1-1, with D perhaps matching TRBD1 (6 bases). The length of the CDR3 is 14 residues. The V end was cut by 5 bases, the J end by 5 bases, with 15 bases between. CDR1 SNHLY and CDR2 FYNNEI come from the germline V gene. The CDR3: CASSLSGAGTEAFF. The CDR3 DNA reads as TGTGCCAGCAGTCTATCAGGGGCTGGGACTGAAGCTTTCTTT.

The chain employs TRBV2 and TRBJ1-1; D is perhaps TRBD1 (5 bases). This CDR3 is 16 amino acids long. Per germline, CDR1 SNHLY and CDR2 FYNNEI. The germline V and J ends were trimmed by 7 bases and 2 bases, with 20 bases remaining between them. In DNA form, the CDR3 reads TGTGCCAGCAACCTCCTCGGGACTGTTACAAACACTGAAGCTTTCTTT. Translation: CASNLLGTVTNTEAFF. The variable domain in full, with the rest retrieved from reference TRBV2 and TRBJ1-1, is EPEVTQTPSHQVTQMGQEVILRCVPISNHLYFYWYRQILGQKVEFLVSFYNNEISEKSEIFDDQFSVERPDGSNFTLKIRSTKLEDSAMYFCASNLLGTVTNTEAFFGQGTRLTVV.

Concerning this clone: The sample has other DNA sequences that encode this CDR3 too. V gene TRBV7-9 combines with J gene TRBJ1-3; D call uncertain. Germline values: CDR1 SEHNR, CDR2 FQNEAQ (reference sequence). The CDR3 has 14 residues. The V end was cut by 3 bases, the J end by 1 base, with 7 bases between. Here the CDR3 DNA reads TGTGCCAGCAGCTTCAGTGGATCTGGAAACACCATATATTTT. It encodes CASSFSGSGNTIYF. Using reference TRBV7-9 and TRBJ1-3 for the parts outside the CDR3, the full variable domain is DTGVSQNPRHKITKRGQNVTFRCDPISEHNRLYWYRQTLGQGPEFLTYFQNEAQLEKSRLLSDRFSAERPKGSFSTLEIQRTEQGDSAMYLCASSFSGSGNTIYFGEGSWLTVV.

This chain joins TRBV29-1 and TRBJ2-3; TRBD1 matches 8 bases. The germline CDR1 and CDR2 sequences are SQVTM and ANQGSEA. Losses at the gene ends were 7 bases for V and 4 bases for J; bases not matched to a gene: 16. The CDR3 is made up of 16 amino acids. The CDR3 spells CSAPPGRGLDADTQYF. In nucleotides, the CDR3 is TGCAGCGCCCCCCCCGGCAGGGGGCTAGACGCAGATACGCAGTATTTT.

CDR3 bases: TGCAGCCTAATTGGAGGAGGGGGAGGCAATGAGCAGTTCTTC. Translating gives CSLIGGGGGNEQFF. The chain combines TRBV29-1 with TRBJ2-1, with D perhaps matching TRBD1 or TRBD2 (6 bases each). There are 14 residues in the CDR3. V dropped 8 bases and J dropped 6 bases, with 20 bases sitting between them. In germline, CDR1 is SQVTM, CDR2 ANQGSEA.

As DNA, the CDR3 is TGCAGCGTAGACGGGACAGGTCGCACAGATACGCAGTATTTT. Protein: CSVDGTGRTDTQYF. The chain employs TRBV29-1 and TRBJ2-3; 8 nucleotides align to TRBD1. The CDR3 is 14 residues long. Germline loops: CDR1 SQVTM, CDR2 ANQGSEA. V was pared by 6 bases and J by 1 base, with 6 bases of the junction left unmatched.

V and J are TRBV28 and TRBJ2-3; 7 bases match TRBD1. Germline CDR1 reads MDHEN; CDR2 reads SYDVKM. V lost 8 bases, J lost 0 bases, and 5 bases stayed unmatched. CDR3 size: 14 residues. CDR3: CASLETGSTDTQYF. The CDR3 region has the DNA TGTGCCAGCTTGGAGACAGGGAGCACAGATACGCAGTATTTT.

This chain links TRBV11-2 with TRBJ2-3; D ambiguous. Between the trimmed V and J ends, which lost 0 bases and 3 bases, there was a span of 7 bases. The CDR3 is 14 residues long. Germline V gene sequence: CDR1 SGHAT, CDR2 FQNNGV. The CDR3 DNA sequence: TGTGCCAGCAGCTTAGAGGTGGATACAGATACGCAGTATTTT. Amino acid sequence: CASSLEVDTDTQYF. The variable domain in full, completed from reference TRBV11-2 and TRBJ2-3, reads EAGVAQSPRYKIIEKRQSVAFWCNPISGHATLYWYQQILGQGPKLLIQFQNNGVVDDSQLPKDRFSAERLKGVDSTLKIQPAKLEDSAVYLCASSLEVDTDTQYFGPGTRLTVL.

J is TRBJ1-4 and V is TRBV2; tentative D call: TRBD1 (6 bases). Trimming removed 4 bases at V and 7 bases at J, with 10 bases between. In germline, CDR1 is SNHLY, CDR2 FYNNEI. The CDR3 loop spans 13 amino acids. The CDR3 reads CASSVGTREKLFF. CDR3 DNA: TGTGCCAGCAGTGTCGGGACACGTGAAAAACTGTTTTTT.

The gene calls are TRBV30 and TRBJ1-1; 7 bases are shared with TRBD1. V dropped 1 base and J dropped 11; count of bases not matched to a gene: 7. CDR1 is GTSNPN, CDR2 SVGIG, per germline (reference sequence). CDR3 size: 12 residues. In DNA, the CDR3 is TGTGCCTGGAGTGCTAACCAGGGACAGGCTTTCTTT. Amino acids: CAWSANQGQAFF.